Each of the 9 T cell receptor beta chains below was sequenced from the same sample in a study of Ad26.COV2.S vaccination and SARS-CoV-2 variants. Repertoires were generated with immunoSEQ multiplex PCR, while TCRdb's copy carries only in-frame clones and drops some. Counted here are roughly 420,000 clones, around 89% occurring once; the ten biggest clones make up roughly 4%. The treatment denotes: roughly 19 received Ad26.COV2.S at low or high dose, single or two shots; five or six received placebo; per-sample allocation not given. The investigators took samples on day 63 after the first vaccine or placebo injection. The input for sequencing was peripheral blood, taken in a trial of Ad26.COV2.S vaccine versus placebo. The origin of the receptors is a person between 18 and 65 years old who received the Ad26.COV2.S COVID-19 vaccine or a placebo.

The rearrangement uses TRBV5-1 and TRBJ2-2; possibly TRBD1 or TRBD2 for D (6 bases each). The CDR3 consists of 14 residues. The V gene lost 6 bases and the J gene lost 1 base, with 10 bases spanning the gap. Germline CDR1 reads SGHRS; CDR2 reads YFSETQ. This chain's CDR3 is CASKGGQNTGELFF. As DNA, the CDR3 is TGCGCCAGCAAAGGGGGGCAGAACACCGGGGAGCTGTTTTTT.

The chain couples TRBV29-1 to TRBJ2-7; 7 positions agree with TRBD1. The V and J ends lost 4 bases and 5 bases, in that order; junction bases with no gene match: 5. Germline assignment: CDR1 SQVTM and CDR2 ANQGSEA. The CDR3 is made up of 12 amino acids. The chain's CDR3 is CSVGGGENEQYF. The CDR3 nucleotides read TGCAGCGTTGGAGGGGGCGAAAACGAGCAGTACTTC.

The genes are TRBV6-5 and TRBJ2-3; possible D gene TRBD1, 6 bases. V lost 6 bases to trimming and J lost 7 bases, with 14 bases between them. This CDR3 spans 13 amino acids. Germline-derived CDR1 and CDR2 are MNHEY and SVGAGI. The CDR3 bases are TGTGCCAGCAGCTCCCCAGGGGCGAATACGCAGTATTTT. Residues: CASSSPGANTQYF.

The gene calls are TRBV11-2 and TRBJ2-2; D possibly matches TRBD1 or TRBD2 (7 bases each). This CDR3 has 16 residues. Per germline, CDR1 SGHAT and CDR2 FQNNGV. Trimming removed 1 base from V and 4 bases from J, with 13 bases in between. In DNA form, the CDR3 reads TGTGCCAGCAGCTTAGCCGCCAGGGGGGGCACCGGGGAGCTGTTTTTT. Translated: CASSLAARGGTGELFF. Filled out from reference TRBV11-2 and TRBJ2-2, the complete variable domain reads EAGVAQSPRYKIIEKRQSVAFWCNPISGHATLYWYQQILGQGPKLLIQFQNNGVVDDSQLPKDRFSAERLKGVDSTLKIQPAKLEDSAVYLCASSLAARGGTGELFFGEGSRLTVL.

The chain carries TRBV29-1 and TRBJ1-2; D might be TRBD1 (5 bases). Looked up from germline, CDR1 is SQVTM and CDR2 is ANQGSEA. V lost 6 bases and J lost 2, with 16 bases in between. There are 14 residues in the CDR3. CDR3 region: CSVPRGGGNYGYTF. DNA for the CDR3: TGCAGCGTACCACGGGGCGGGGGGAACTATGGCTACACCTTC.

The V gene is TRBV27, the J gene TRBJ2-5, with a possible D match to TRBD2 (6 bases). Trimming pared 1 base from V and 1 base from J, leaving 10 bases between. Germline V gene data show CDR1 as MNHEY and CDR2 as SMNVEV (reference sequence). This CDR3 is built from 15 residues. The CDR3 DNA sequence: TGTGCCAGCAGTTTATTTTACGGGGGCCAAGAGACCCAGTACTTC. This gives the protein CASSLFYGGQETQYF.

CDR3 DNA: TGCGCCAGCAGCCCGACCCAGACACACAACTATGGCTACACCTTC. Amino acid sequence: CASSPTQTHNYGYTF. The gene calls are TRBV4-1 and TRBJ1-2; no clear D. V shed 4 bases and J shed 2 bases, with 14 bases lying between them. Germline V gene data show CDR1 as MGHRA and CDR2 as YSYEKL. The CDR3 loop spans 15 amino acids.

This chain links TRBV11-2 with TRBJ2-1; a possible D gene is TRBD1 (5 bases). The CDR3 loop spans 16 amino acids. Germline V gene sequence: CDR1 SGHAT, CDR2 FQNNGV. The ends were cut back, 0 bases at V and 0 bases at J, with 9 bases in the middle. Here the CDR3 reads CASSLDTGSSYNEQFF. The DNA of the CDR3 is TGTGCCAGCAGCTTAGATACAGGCAGCTCCTACAATGAGCAGTTCTTC.

The V and J genes are TRBV7-2 and TRBJ2-7; 12 bases line up with TRBD2. From germline, CDR1 is SGHTA and CDR2 FQGNSA. V shed 5 bases and J 5 bases; nucleotides not matched to a gene: 10. The CDR3 length is 16 residues. CDR3 in amino acids: CASSRGMRTSGDEQYF. The CDR3 nucleotides read TGTGCCAGCAGCCGTGGGATGAGGACTAGCGGGGACGAGCAGTACTTC.